These 4 T cell receptor beta chains were sequenced from one sample in a study of blood T cells in healthy people across ages. Next came a second PCR, run for about 7 to 12 cycles, which used a sample-barcoded 5' primer along with a J-beta primer mix. MiXCR, run by TCRdb on the 5' RACE reads, gives a single entry per CDR3 protein. The data hold roughly 500,000 distinct CDR3 sequences, with 25% to 30% observed a single time. The sample consisted of blood. These receptors were collected from a woman aged 70-85 years in good health.

The rearrangement joins TRBV2 to TRBJ1-5; D not resolved. The CDR3 loop spans 17 amino acids. V was cut by 7 bases and J by 2 bases, with 21 bases left in between. The germline V gene encodes CDR1 SNHLY and CDR2 FYNNEI. The CDR3 protein is CASTGREGLTGNQPQHF. Here the CDR3 DNA reads TGTGCCAGCACCGGAAGGGAAGGCCTTACGGGCAATCAGCCCCAGCATTTT.

The chain joins TRBV7-8 to TRBJ1-1; D is undetermined. Germline V gives CDR1 SGHVS, CDR2 FQNEAQ. V was pared by 1 base and J by 0 bases, with 6 bases between. This CDR3 is 14 amino acids long. CDR3 sequence: CASSLGFMNTEAFF. For the CDR3, the DNA is TGTGCCAGCAGCTTAGGTTTCATGAACACTGAAGCTTTCTTT.

This chain connects TRBV20-1 to TRBJ2-4; no definite D call. CDR3 length equals 12 residues. Looked up from germline, CDR1 is DFQATT and CDR2 is SNEGSKA (reference sequence). V dropped 6 bases and J dropped 0 bases, with 6 bases sitting between them. The CDR3 here is CSARLAKNIQYF. CDR3 nucleotide sequence: TGCAGTGCACGGCTAGCCAAAAACATTCAGTACTTC.

This clonotype occurred a few times. The J gene is TRBJ2-5, the V gene TRBV4-1, with D perhaps matching TRBD2 (6 bases). The CDR3 contains 15 residues. V gave up 1 base and J gave up 4 bases, with 13 bases separating them. CDR1 is MGHRA, CDR2 YSYEKL, per germline. In DNA, the CDR3 is TGCGCCAGCAGCCAAGCGGGACTTGGGGGAGAGACCCAGTACTTC. Translation: CASSQAGLGGETQYF.